This paragraph covers one T cell receptor beta chain sequence. This sample is part of a study of OX40 agonist ivuxolimab in advanced cancers. J gave up 0 bases and V 8 bases, and 13 bases lay outside the gene matches. CDR3 size: 19 residues. The germline CDR1 and CDR2 sequences are MNHEY and SMNVEV (reference sequence). The data were produced by immunoSEQ multiplex PCR, yet TCRdb's version contains in-frame clones alone and is incomplete. The sample records around 74,000 clones, about 85% being singletons. The chain employs TRBV27 and TRBJ2-5; 15 bases align to TRBD2. This specimen consisted of CD4+ or CD8+ T cells sorted from blood, obtained in a trial of the OX40 agonist ivuxolimab. The origin of this receptor is an adult with an advanced solid tumor such as melanoma, head and neck, liver or kidney cancer. The CDR3 bases are TGTGCCAGCCTACCTCCCGGGACTAGCGGGGGGACGTACCAAGAGACCCAGTACTTC. Residues: CASLPPGTSGGTYQETQYF.